This TCR beta chain was sequenced during a study of siplizumab effects on memory and regulatory T cells. CDR3 length equals 16 residues. Germline values: CDR1 SGHKS, CDR2 YYEKEE (reference sequence). V was clipped by 1 base and J by 8 bases, with 18 bases between them. As to this clone: What it binds is unknown.

Assays captured 9.8 x 10^4 or so TCR templates per sample. Generated by immunoSEQ multiplex PCR, the TCRdb table keeps only in-frame clones and is missing some. This table holds around 94,000 clones, 80% to 95% found once. Points from the study as a whole: Mappable alloreactive CD4+ clones came from Treg cells about 65% of the time on average with siplizumab, against 25% to 30% in controls. Roughly 80-96% of proliferating clones (CD4+ or CD8+) could not be assigned a naive or memory phenotype. Naive T cells looked more diverse than memory cells, and they looked like major contributors to the alloresponse.

The source is a human donor in good health. The sequencing sample was made of CD4+ T cells sorted from blood. The chain carries TRBV5-5 and TRBJ1-4; D not certain. The CDR3 nucleotides read TGTGCCAGCAGCTTGAGGTCCAGCTTAGCTTCCGAAAAACTGTTTTTT. Its translation is CASSLRSSLASEKLFF.